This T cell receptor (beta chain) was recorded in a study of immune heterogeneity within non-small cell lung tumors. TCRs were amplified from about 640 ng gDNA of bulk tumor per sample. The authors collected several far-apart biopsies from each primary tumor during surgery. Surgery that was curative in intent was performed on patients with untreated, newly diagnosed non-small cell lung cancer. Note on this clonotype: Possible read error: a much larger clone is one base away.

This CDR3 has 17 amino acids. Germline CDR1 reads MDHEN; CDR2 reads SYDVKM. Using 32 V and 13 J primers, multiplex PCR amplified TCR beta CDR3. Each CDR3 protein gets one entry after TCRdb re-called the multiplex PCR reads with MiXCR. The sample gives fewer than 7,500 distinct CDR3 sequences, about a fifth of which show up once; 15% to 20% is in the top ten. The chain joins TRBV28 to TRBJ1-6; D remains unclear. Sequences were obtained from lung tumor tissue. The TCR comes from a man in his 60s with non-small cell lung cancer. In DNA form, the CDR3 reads TGTGCCAGAAGTTTATCCTCGGGGATCAACTATAATTCACCCCTCCACTTT. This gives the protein CARSLSSGINYNSPLHF.